The clone carrying this TCR beta chain was counted at least ten times. Its antigen is not known. These data come from a study of T cell clonality in common variable immunodeficiency. The assay was immunoSEQ multiplex PCR, and TCRdb's table has in-frame clones only and misses some. Sampling found tens of thousands of clones, none seen once. Study results and caveats: Compared with healthy controls, CVID subjects showed increased TCRbeta clonality, mostly in about a third. Fewer TCRbeta clones were shared among CVID subjects than controls.

Most patients and controls had Caucasian heritage. This sequence originates from a person aged 18 to 75 in good health. The specimen sequenced was peripheral blood mononuclear cells.

This CDR3 reads CASSSFGNTEAFF. CDR3 DNA, as far as it was read: TGCGCCAGCAGCTCGTTCGGGAACACTGAA. This sequence joins TRBV5-1 and TRBJ1-1; no clear D gene. The CDR3 is cut off 3 residues early in the read; its end comes from the germline J gene. Trimming removed 3 bases at V and 1 base at J, with 7 bases between. This CDR3 comprises 13 residues. In germline, CDR1 is SGHRS, CDR2 YFSETQ.